This TCR beta chain appears in the sequencing data of a study of blood T cell repertoires in COVID-19. Across the study: COVID-19 samples from acute and convalescent phases originated in the United States, Italy and Spain. From T cells, B-cell-depleted T cells, or PBMCs came the material, which was cDNA or gDNA.

In the study's own analysis: Estimates of nucleated cell counts were drawn from the amplification of reference gene primers. Generated by immunoSEQ multiplex PCR, the TCRdb table keeps only in-frame clones and is missing some. V and J calls plus clone size are reproduced from that table; the DNA served to infer D and trimming. The data show 130,000 or so clones, approximately 88% seen once. This CDR3 is 12 amino acids long. Germline values: CDR1 MRHNA, CDR2 SNTAGT. V lost 4 bases and J lost 11; bases outside the gene matches: 4. This clone appeared once. This receptor was taken from a man in his fifties or sixties with acute or convalescent COVID-19. The source material was peripheral blood. This chain links TRBV6-4 with TRBJ1-5, with TRBD1 matching over 8 bases. CDR3 sequence: CASSVSQGAQHF. CDR3 DNA: TGTGCCAGCAGTGTCTCACAGGGGGCCCAGCATTTT.